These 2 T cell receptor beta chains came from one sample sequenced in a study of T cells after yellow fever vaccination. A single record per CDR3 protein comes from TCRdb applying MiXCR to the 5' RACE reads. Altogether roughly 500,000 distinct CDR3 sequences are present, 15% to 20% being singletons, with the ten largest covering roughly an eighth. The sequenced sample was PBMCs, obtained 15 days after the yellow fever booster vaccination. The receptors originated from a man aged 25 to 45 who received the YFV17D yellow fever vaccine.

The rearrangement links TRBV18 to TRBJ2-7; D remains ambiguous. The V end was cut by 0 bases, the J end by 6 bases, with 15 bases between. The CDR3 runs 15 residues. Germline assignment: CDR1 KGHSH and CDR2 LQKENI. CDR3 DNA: TGTGCCAGCTCACCACCTAGCAGTCCCCAAAGCGAGCAGTACTTC. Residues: CASSPPSSPQSEQYF.

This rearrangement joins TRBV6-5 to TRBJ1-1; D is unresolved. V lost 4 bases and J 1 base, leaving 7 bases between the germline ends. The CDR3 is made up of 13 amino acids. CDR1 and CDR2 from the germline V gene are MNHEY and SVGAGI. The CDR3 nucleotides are TGTGCCAGCAGTTCCAGGCGGAACACTGAAGCTTTCTTT. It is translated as CASSSRRNTEAFF.